A single sample is the source of the 13 T cell receptor beta chains below, sequenced in a study of T cells in Graves' hyperthyroidism and ophthalmopathy. The source material, RNA transcripts, was used to amplify TCR beta CDR3 regions. HTBI primers were used for first-round RT-PCR of the TCR CDR3. TCRdb itself ran the multiplex PCR reads through MiXCR, one entry per CDR3 protein. The sample has 600,000 to 800,000 distinct CDR3 sequences; about 35% are singletons. Sequenced input: blood. These receptors came from a woman aged 35 to 49 with Graves' hyperthyroidism.

This clonotype appeared many times. The genes are TRBV7-6 and TRBJ2-7; tentatively, D is TRBD2 (6 bases). CDR1 is SGHVS, CDR2 FNYEAQ, per germline. The CDR3 consists of 15 residues. The ends were cut back, 1 base at V and 2 bases at J, with 12 bases in the middle. The CDR3 bases are TGTGCCAGCAGCTTAGAAACCGGGAGCACCTACGAGCAGTACTTC. Translating it yields CASSLETGSTYEQYF. The full variable domain, with the rest looked up from reference TRBV7-6 and TRBJ2-7, is GAGVSQSPRYKVTKRGQDVALRCDPISGHVSLYWYRQALGQGPEFLTYFNYEAQQDKSGLPNDRFSAERPEGSISTLTIQRTEQRDSAMYRCASSLETGSTYEQYFGPGTRLTVT.

J is TRBJ1-1 and V is TRBV7-3; D remains unclear. Germline loops: CDR1 SGHTA, CDR2 FQGTGA. V was clipped by 1 base and J by 5 bases, with 14 bases between them. The CDR3 extends over 15 amino acids. The CDR3 bases are TGTGCCAGCAGCTTAAATCGGGGATCCGGAACTGAAGCTTTCTTT. Protein product: CASSLNRGSGTEAFF.

This clonotype was seen a few times. The chain carries TRBV12-3 or TRBV12-4 and TRBJ2-5; 7 nucleotides agree with TRBD1. Losses at the gene ends were 5 bases for V and 2 bases for J; bases not matched to a gene: 8. The CDR3 runs 15 residues. The CDR3 region has the DNA TGTGCCAGCAGTACCACGGACAGGAGACAAGAGACCCAGTACTTC. Its protein is CASSTTDRRQETQYF.

This clonotype showed up just a few times. The J gene is TRBJ1-2, the V gene TRBV4-3; 9 nucleotides match TRBD1. After removal of 4 bases from V and 5 bases from J, the junction contained 5 bases not matched to a gene. The CDR3 totals 14 residues. Looked up from germline, CDR1 is LGHNA and CDR2 is YSLEER. CDR3 in DNA: TGCGCCAGCAGCCTGGACAGGGGAGCATATGGCTACACCTTC. This codes for CASSLDRGAYGYTF.

The J gene is TRBJ2-5, the V gene TRBV6-5, with 7 bases fitting TRBD1. There are 14 residues in the CDR3. The germline V gene has CDR1 MNHEY and CDR2 SVGAGI. Trimming at V came to 6 bases and at J to 1 base, leaving 5 bases not matched to a gene. CDR3 sequence: CASREGQLQETQYF. The CDR3, as DNA: TGTGCCAGCAGAGAGGGACAGCTCCAAGAGACCCAGTACTTC.

Many counts were recorded for this clonotype. V usage is TRBV2 and J usage is TRBJ1-2; D may be TRBD1 (6 bases). Trimming pared 6 bases from V and 4 bases from J, leaving 15 bases between. Germline values: CDR1 SNHLY, CDR2 FYNNEI. The CDR3 has 14 residues. The CDR3 sequence: CASRLGGGTYGYTF. DNA for the CDR3: TGTGCCAGCAGGTTAGGGGGGGGTACCTATGGCTACACCTTC. The full variable domain, its missing parts supplied by reference TRBV2 and TRBJ1-2, is EPEVTQTPSHQVTQMGQEVILRCVPISNHLYFYWYRQILGQKVEFLVSFYNNEISEKSEIFDDQFSVERPDGSNFTLKIRSTKLEDSAMYFCASRLGGGTYGYTFGSGTRLTVV.

Comment on this clonotype: This may stem from a read error, because a much larger clone lies one nucleotide away. Here the CDR3 DNA reads TGCAGTGCTCTGACCTTGGACAGCTACGCTGAAGCTTTCTTT. Its protein product is CSALTLDSYAEAFF. The chain is built from TRBV20-1 and TRBJ1-1; D perhaps matches TRBD1 (6 bases). Germline-derived CDR1 and CDR2 are DFQATT and SNEGSKA (reference sequence). This CDR3 region has 14 residues. The V end was cut by 5 bases, the J end by 6 bases, with 19 bases between.

This clonotype was observed a few times. The chain is built from TRBV28 and TRBJ1-1; no clear D gene. This CDR3 region has 13 residues. Trimming stripped 5 bases from V and 3 bases from J, with 10 bases between. Germline assignment: CDR1 MDHEN and CDR2 SYDVKM. Here the CDR3 reads CASSPPADTEAFF. The CDR3 region has the DNA TGTGCCAGCAGTCCCCCTGCGGACACTGAAGCTTTCTTT. Based on the CDR3 plus reference TRBV28 and TRBJ1-1, the full variable domain is DVKVTQSSRYLVKRTGEKVFLECVQDMDHENMFWYRQDPGLGLRLIYFSYDVKMKEKGDIPEGYSVSREKKERFSLILESASTNQTSMYLCASSPPADTEAFFGQGTRLTVV.

This clonotype came up a few times. The chain has TRBV10-3 and TRBJ2-2, with D possibly called TRBD1 or TRBD2 (6 bases each). Per the germline V gene, CDR1 is ENHRY and CDR2 is SYGVKD. Trimming stripped 7 bases from V and 5 bases from J, with 11 bases between. CDR3 length: 13 residues. As DNA, the CDR3 is TGTGCCATCAAACGGGGGCAAACCGGGGAGCTGTTTTTT. It codes for CAIKRGQTGELFF.

This clonotype was seen a handful of times. V usage is TRBV7-9 and J usage is TRBJ1-2, with no clear D. In germline, CDR1 is SEHNR, CDR2 FQNEAQ (reference sequence). The V end lost 5 bases, the J end lost 8 bases, and 21 bases lay between the germline ends. This CDR3 comprises 15 residues. In DNA, the CDR3 is TGTGCCAGCAGCGAAAACCGGCGTATGATGGGGGGCTACACCTTC. Amino acids: CASSENRRMMGGYTF. Filled out from reference TRBV7-9 and TRBJ1-2, the complete variable domain reads DTGVSQNPRHKITKRGQNVTFRCDPISEHNRLYWYRQTLGQGPEFLTYFQNEAQLEKSRLLSDRFSAERPKGSFSTLEIQRTEQGDSAMYLCASSENRRMMGGYTFGSGTRLTVV.

A note on this clonotype: At one end the junction does not follow the germline gene, possibly because of a read error. The chain couples TRBV10-3 to TRBJ1-4, with D possibly being TRBD1 (5 bases). The CDR3 length is 16 residues. Per germline, CDR1 ENHRY and CDR2 SYGVKD. Here the CDR3 DNA reads TGTGCCAGCAGTTCAACAGGACCTGCAACTAATGAAAAACTGTTTTTT. Its protein product is CASSSTGPATNEKLFF.

This clonotype was found a few times. The chain carries TRBV13 and TRBJ2-2; D is unclear. The CDR3 loop spans 15 amino acids. Germline V CDR1 and CDR2: PRHDT, FYEKMQ (reference sequence). Trimming removed 5 bases at V and 8 bases at J, with 18 bases between. The chain's CDR3 is CASSGAGPVFGELFF. The CDR3 coding sequence is TGTGCCAGCAGCGGCGCCGGCCCGGTATTTGGGGAGCTGTTTTTT.

The rearrangement joins TRBV12-3 or TRBV12-4 to TRBJ2-3; TRBD2 aligns across 8 bases. The CDR3 spans 12 residues. The V and J ends lost 7 bases and 11 bases, in that order; junction bases with no gene match: 8. The CDR3 region has the DNA TGTGCCAGCAATCGGGGGGGAATTCTGCAGTATTTT. This gives the protein CASNRGGILQYF.